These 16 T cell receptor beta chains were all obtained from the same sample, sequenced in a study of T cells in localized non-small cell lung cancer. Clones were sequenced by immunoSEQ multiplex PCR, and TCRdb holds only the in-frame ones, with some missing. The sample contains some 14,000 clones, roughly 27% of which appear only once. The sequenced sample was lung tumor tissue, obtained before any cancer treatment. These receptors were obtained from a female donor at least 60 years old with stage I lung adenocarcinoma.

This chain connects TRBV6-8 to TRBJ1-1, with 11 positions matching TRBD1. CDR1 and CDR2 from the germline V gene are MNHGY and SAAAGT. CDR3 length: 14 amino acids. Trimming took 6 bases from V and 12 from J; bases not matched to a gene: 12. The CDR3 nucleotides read TGTGCCAGCAGGAACCGGGACAGGGGGGACGGAACTTTCTTT. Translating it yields CASRNRDRGDGTFF.

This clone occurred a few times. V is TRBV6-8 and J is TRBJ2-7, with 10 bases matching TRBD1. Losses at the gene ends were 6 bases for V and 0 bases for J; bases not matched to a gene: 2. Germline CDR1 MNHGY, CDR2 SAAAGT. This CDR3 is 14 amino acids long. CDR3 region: CASRDRGHSYEQYF. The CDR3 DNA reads TGTGCCAGCAGAGACAGGGGGCACTCCTACGAGCAGTACTTC.

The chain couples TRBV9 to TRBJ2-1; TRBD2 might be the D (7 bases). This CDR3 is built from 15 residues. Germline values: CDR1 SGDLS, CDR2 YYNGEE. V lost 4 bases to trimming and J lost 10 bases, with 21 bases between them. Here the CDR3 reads CASSTRGDLGGEQFF. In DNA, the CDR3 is TGTGCCAGCAGCACCAGGGGAGACCTGGGAGGGGAGCAGTTCTTC.

CDR3 in DNA: TGCAGCGTTGAAGATTTCCCCGGCACTGAAGCTTTCTTT. This codes for CSVEDFPGTEAFF. V is TRBV29-1 and J is TRBJ1-1; D remains unclear. Trimming took 0 bases from V and 4 from J, leaving 9 bases between them. In germline, CDR1 is SQVTM, CDR2 ANQGSEA. The CDR3 runs to 13 residues.

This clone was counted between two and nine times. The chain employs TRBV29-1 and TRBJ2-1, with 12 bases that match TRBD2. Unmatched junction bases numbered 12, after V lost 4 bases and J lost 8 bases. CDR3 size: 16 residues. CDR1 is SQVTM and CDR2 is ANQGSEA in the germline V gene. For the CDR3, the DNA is TGCAGCGTTGGGGGCCGACTAGCGGGAGTGGTCGATGAGCAGTTCTTC. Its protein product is CSVGGRLAGVVDEQFF.

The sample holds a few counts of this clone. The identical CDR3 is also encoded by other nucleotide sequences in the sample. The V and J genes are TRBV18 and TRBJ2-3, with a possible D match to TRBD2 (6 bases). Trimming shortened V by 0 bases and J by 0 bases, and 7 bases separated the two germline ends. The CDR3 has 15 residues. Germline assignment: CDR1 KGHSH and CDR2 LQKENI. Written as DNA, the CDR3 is TGTGCCAGCTCACCACCGGGACTTAGCACAGATACGCAGTATTTT. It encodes CASSPPGLSTDTQYF.

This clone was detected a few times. The CDR3 bases are TGTGCCAGCAGCTACGGAGACAGGGGGGAGAATGAAAAACTGTTTTTT. It translates to CASSYGDRGENEKLFF. V usage is TRBV11-3 and J usage is TRBJ1-4; 9 bases line up with TRBD1. Germline lookup yields CDR1 SGHNT and CDR2 YENEEA. The CDR3 has 16 residues. V was clipped by 4 bases and J by 5 bases; unmatched bases: 8.

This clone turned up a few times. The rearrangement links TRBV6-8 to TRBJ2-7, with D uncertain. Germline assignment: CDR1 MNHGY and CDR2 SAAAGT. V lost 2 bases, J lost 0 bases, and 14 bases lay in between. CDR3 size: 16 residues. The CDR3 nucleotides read TGTGCCAGCAGTTACCCGACAAGAGTCGGCTCCTACGAGCAGTACTTC. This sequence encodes CASSYPTRVGSYEQYF.

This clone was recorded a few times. The CDR3: CASNRDSFLQFF. In DNA, the CDR3 is TGTGCCAGCAATCGGGACAGCTTCTTGCAGTTCTTC. The V call is TRBV6-8, the J call TRBJ2-1; 7 bases agree with TRBD1. CDR1 and CDR2 (germline): MNHGY, SAAAGT. J gave up 12 bases and V 7 bases, and 9 bases lay outside the gene matches. The length of the CDR3 is 12 residues.

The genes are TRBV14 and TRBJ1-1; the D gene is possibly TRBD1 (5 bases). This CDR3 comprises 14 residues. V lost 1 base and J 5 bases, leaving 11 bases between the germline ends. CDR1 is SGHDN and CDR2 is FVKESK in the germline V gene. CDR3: CASSQVAGRTEAFF. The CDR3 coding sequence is TGTGCCAGCAGCCAAGTGGCAGGGCGGACTGAAGCTTTCTTT.

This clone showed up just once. The CDR3 is CATSRSSNRNEQFF. In DNA form, the CDR3 reads TGTGCCACCAGCAGATCTAGTAATAGGAATGAGCAGTTCTTC. The gene calls are TRBV15 and TRBJ2-1; D unclear. Germline-derived CDR1 and CDR2 are LNHNV and YYDKDF (reference sequence). The V end was cut by 2 bases, the J end by 7 bases, with 12 bases between. This CDR3 comprises 14 residues.

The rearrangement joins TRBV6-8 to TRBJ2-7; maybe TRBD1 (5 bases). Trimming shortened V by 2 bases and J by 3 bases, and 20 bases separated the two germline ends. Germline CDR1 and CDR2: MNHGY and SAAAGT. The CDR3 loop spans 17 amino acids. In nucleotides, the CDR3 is TGTGCCAGCAGTTACCCCTCGACAGCAAGTATAGACTACGAGCAGTACTTC. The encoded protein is CASSYPSTASIDYEQYF.

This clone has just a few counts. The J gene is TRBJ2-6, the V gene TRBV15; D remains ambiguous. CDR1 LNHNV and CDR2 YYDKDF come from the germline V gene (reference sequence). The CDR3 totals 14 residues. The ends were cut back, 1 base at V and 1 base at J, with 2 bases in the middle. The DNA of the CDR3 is TGTGCCACCAGCAGAGGATCTGGGGCCAACGTCCTGACTTTC. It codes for CATSRGSGANVLTF.

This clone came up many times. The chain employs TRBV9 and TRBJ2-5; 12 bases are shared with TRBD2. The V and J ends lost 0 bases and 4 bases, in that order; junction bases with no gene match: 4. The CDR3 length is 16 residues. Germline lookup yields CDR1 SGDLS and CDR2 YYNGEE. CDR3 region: CASSVGLAGELETQYF. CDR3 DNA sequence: TGTGCCAGCAGCGTAGGACTAGCGGGAGAGTTAGAGACCCAGTACTTC.

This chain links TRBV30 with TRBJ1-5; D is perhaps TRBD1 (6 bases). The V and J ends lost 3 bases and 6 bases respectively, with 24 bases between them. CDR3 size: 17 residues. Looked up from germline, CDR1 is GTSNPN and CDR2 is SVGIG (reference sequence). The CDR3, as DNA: TGTGCCTGGAGCGCAAGGGGGGGTGTTGGAGTCGGTCAGCCCCAGCATTTT. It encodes CAWSARGGVGVGQPQHF.

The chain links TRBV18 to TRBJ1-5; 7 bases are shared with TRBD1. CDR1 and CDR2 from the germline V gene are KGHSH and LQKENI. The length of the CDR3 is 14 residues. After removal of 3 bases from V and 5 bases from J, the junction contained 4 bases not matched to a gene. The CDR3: CASSPLQGDQPQHF. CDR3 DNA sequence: TGTGCCAGCTCACCCCTCCAGGGGGATCAGCCCCAGCATTTT.